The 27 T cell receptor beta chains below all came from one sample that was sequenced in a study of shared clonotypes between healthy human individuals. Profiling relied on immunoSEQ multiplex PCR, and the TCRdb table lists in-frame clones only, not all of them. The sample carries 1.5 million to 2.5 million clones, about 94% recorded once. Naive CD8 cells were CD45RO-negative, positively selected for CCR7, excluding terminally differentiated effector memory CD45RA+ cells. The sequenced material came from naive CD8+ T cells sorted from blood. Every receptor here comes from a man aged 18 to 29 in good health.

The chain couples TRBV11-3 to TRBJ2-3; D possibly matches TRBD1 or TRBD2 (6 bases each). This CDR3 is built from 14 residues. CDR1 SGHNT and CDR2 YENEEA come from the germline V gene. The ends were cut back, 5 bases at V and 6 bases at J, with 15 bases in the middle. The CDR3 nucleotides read TGTGCCAGCAGCCTTGGGGTCGGGGGCGATACGCAGTATTTT. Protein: CASSLGVGGDTQYF.

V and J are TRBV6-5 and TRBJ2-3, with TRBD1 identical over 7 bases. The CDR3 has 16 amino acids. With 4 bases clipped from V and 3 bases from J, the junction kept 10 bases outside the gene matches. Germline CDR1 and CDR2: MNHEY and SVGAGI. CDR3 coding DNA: TGTGCCAGCAGTTCCCGGGACAGCTTGAGAACAGATACGCAGTATTTT. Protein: CASSSRDSLRTDTQYF.

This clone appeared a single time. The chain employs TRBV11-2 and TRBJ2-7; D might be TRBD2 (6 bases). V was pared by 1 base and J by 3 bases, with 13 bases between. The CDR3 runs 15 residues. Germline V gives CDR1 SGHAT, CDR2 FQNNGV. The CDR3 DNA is TGTGCCAGCAGCTTAGTCTCGGGACTCGTCTACGAGCAGTACTTC. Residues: CASSLVSGLVYEQYF.

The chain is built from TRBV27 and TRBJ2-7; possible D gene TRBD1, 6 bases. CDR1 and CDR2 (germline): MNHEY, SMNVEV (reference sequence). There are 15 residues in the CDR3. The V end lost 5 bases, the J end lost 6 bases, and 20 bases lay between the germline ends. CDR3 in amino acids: CASSPGQPLGLEQYF. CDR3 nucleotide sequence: TGTGCCAGCAGTCCAGGACAGCCCCTGGGGCTCGAGCAGTACTTC.

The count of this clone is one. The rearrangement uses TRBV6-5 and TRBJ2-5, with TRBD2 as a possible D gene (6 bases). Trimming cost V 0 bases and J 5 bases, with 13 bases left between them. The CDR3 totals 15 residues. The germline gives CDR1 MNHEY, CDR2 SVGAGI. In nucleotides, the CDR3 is TGTGCCAGCAGTTACTCACCAGGAGGGATGGAGACCCAGTACTTC. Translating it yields CASSYSPGGMETQYF.

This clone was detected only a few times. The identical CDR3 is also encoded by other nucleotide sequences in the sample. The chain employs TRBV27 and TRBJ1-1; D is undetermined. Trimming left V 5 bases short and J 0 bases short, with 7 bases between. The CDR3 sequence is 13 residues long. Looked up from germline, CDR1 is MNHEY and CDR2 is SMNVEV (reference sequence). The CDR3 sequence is CASSLTMNTEAFF. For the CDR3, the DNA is TGTGCCAGCAGTCTAACCATGAACACTGAAGCTTTCTTT.

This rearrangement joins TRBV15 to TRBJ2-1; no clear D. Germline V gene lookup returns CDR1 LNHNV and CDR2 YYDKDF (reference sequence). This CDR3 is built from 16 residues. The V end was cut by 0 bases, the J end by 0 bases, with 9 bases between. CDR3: CATSRDMVSSYNEQFF. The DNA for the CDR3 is TGTGCCACCAGCAGAGATATGGTAAGCTCCTACAATGAGCAGTTCTTC.

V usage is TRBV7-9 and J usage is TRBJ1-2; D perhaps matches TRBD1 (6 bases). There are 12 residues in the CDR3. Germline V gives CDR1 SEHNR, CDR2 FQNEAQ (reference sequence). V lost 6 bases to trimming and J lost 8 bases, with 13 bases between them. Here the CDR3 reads CASRSGAPGYTF. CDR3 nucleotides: TGTGCCAGCAGGTCAGGGGCACCCGGCTACACCTTC. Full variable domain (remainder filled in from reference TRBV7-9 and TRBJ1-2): DTGVSQNPRHKITKRGQNVTFRCDPISEHNRLYWYRQTLGQGPEFLTYFQNEAQLEKSRLLSDRFSAERPKGSFSTLEIQRTEQGDSAMYLCASRSGAPGYTFGSGTRLTVV.

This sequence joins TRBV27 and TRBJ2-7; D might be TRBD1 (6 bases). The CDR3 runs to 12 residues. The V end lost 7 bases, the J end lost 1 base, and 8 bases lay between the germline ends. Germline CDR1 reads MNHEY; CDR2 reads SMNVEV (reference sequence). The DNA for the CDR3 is TGTGCCAGCATGGGGACATCCTACGAGCAGTACTTC. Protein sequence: CASMGTSYEQYF.

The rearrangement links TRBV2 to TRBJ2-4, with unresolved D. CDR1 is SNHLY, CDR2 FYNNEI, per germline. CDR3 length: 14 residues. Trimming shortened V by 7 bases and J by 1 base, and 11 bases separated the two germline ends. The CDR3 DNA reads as TGTGCCAGCATTCTTGGCTTGGCCAAAAACATTCAGTACTTC. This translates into CASILGLAKNIQYF.

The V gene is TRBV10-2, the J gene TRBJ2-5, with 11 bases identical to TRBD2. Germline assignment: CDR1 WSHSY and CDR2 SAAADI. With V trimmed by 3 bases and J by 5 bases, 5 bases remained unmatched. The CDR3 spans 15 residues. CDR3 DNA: TGCGCCAGCAGTGAACTAGCGGGGGCCTGGGAGACCCAGTACTTC. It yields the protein CASSELAGAWETQYF.

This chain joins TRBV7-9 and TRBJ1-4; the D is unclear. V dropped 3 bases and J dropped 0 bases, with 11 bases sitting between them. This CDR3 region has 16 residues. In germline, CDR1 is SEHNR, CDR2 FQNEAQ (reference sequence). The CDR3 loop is CASSFGPDTTNEKLFF. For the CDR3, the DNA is TGTGCCAGCAGCTTTGGCCCAGACACAACTAATGAAAAACTGTTTTTT.

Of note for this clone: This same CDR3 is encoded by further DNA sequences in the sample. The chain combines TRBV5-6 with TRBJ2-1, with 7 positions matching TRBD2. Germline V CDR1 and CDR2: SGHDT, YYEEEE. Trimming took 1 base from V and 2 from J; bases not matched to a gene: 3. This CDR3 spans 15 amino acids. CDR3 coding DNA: TGTGCCAGCAGCTTGCTCGCGGGGGCCTACAATGAGCAGTTCTTC. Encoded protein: CASSLLAGAYNEQFF.

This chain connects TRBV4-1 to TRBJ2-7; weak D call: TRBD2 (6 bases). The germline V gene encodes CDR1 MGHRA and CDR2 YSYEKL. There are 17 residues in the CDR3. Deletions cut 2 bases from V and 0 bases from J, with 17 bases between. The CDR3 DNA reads TGCGCCAGCAGCCAAACAGGTGCCGGGACTCACTCCTACGAGCAGTACTTC. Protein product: CASSQTGAGTHSYEQYF.

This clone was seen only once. The CDR3 bases are TGTGCCAGCAGCTCCCGGCGGGGGGTTTACAATGAGCAGTTCTTC. Protein sequence: CASSSRRGVYNEQFF. V gene TRBV7-9 combines with J gene TRBJ2-1; 8 bases are a match to TRBD2. Germline V gene sequence: CDR1 SEHNR, CDR2 FQNEAQ (reference sequence). CDR3 length: 15 residues. The V and J ends lost 4 bases and 4 bases, in that order; junction bases with no gene match: 6.

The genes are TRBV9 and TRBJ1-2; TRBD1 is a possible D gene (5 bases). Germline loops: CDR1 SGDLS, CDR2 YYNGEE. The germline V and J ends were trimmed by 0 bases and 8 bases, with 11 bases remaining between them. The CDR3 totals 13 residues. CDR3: CASSVAEGFGYTF. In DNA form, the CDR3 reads TGTGCCAGCAGCGTAGCTGAGGGGTTCGGCTACACCTTC. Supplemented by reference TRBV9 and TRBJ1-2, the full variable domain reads DSGVTQTPKHLITATGQRVTLRCSPRSGDLSVYWYQQSLDQGLQFLIQYYNGEERAKGNILERFSAQQFPDLHSELNLSSLELGDSALYFCASSVAEGFGYTFGSGTRLTVV.

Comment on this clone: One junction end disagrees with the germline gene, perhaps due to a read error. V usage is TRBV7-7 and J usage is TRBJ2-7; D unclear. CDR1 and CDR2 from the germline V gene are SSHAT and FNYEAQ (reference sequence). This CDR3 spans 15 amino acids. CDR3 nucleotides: TGTGCTAGCAGCTTAGTGTTCGTCAGTATCGACGAGCAGTACTTC. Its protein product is CASSLVFVSIDEQYF. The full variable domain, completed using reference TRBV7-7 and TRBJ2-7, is GAGVSQSPRYKVTKRGQDVTLRCDPISSHATLYWYQQALGQGPEFLTYFNYEAQPDKSGLPSDRFSAERPEGSISTLTIQRTEQRDSAMYRCASSLVFVSIDEQYFGPGTRLTVT.

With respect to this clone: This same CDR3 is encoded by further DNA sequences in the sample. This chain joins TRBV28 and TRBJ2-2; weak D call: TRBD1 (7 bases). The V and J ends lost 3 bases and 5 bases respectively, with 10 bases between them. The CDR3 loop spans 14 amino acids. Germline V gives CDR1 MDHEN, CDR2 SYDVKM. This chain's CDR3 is CASSFPGGTGELFF. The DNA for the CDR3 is TGTGCCAGCAGTTTCCCAGGGGGGACCGGGGAGCTGTTTTTT.

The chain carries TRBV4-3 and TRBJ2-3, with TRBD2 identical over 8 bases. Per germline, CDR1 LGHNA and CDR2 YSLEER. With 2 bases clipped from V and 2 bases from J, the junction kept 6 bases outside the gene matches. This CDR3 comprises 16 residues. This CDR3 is CASSQSIAGNTDTQYF. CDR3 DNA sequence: TGCGCCAGCAGCCAATCCATAGCGGGAAACACAGATACGCAGTATTTT.

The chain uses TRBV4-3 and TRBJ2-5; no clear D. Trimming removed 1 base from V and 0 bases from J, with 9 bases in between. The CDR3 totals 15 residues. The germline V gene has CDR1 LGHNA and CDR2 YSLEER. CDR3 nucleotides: TGCGCCAGCAGCCAAGTCCTTGGGGACCAAGAGACCCAGTACTTC. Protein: CASSQVLGDQETQYF.

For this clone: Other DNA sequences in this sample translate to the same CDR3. CDR3 in DNA: TGTGCCAGCAGGTGGACTAGCGGGACCGGGGAGCTGTTTTTT. This sequence encodes CASRWTSGTGELFF. The V gene is TRBV27, the J gene TRBJ2-2, with TRBD2 matching 11 bases. This CDR3 comprises 14 residues. V was clipped by 6 bases and J by 5 bases; unmatched bases: 2. Germline V gene data show CDR1 as MNHEY and CDR2 as SMNVEV (reference sequence).

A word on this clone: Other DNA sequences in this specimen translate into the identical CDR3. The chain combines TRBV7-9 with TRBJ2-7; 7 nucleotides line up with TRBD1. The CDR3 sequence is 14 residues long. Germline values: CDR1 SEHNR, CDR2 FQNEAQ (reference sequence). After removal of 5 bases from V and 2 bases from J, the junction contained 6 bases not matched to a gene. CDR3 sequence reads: CASSPTGTAYEQYF. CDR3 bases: TGTGCCAGCAGCCCCACCGGGACAGCCTACGAGCAGTACTTC.

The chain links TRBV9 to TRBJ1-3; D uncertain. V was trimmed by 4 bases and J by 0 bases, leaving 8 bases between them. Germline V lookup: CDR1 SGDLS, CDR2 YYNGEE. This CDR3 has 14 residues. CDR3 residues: CASSLGISGNTIYF. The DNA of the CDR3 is TGTGCCAGCAGCCTAGGGATCTCTGGAAACACCATATATTTT.

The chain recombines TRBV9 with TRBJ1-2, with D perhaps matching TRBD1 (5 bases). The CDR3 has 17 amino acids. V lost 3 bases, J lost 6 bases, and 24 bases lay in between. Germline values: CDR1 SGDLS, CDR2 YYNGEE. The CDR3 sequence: CASSGLRGRAGGDGYTF. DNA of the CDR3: TGTGCCAGCAGCGGCTTAAGGGGCAGGGCGGGTGGTGATGGCTACACCTTC.

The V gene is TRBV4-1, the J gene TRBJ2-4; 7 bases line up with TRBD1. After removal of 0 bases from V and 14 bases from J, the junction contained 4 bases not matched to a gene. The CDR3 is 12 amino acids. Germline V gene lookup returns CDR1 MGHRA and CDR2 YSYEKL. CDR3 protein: CASSQEGGREYF. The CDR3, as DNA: TGCGCCAGCAGCCAAGAAGGGGGCAGGGAGTACTTC.

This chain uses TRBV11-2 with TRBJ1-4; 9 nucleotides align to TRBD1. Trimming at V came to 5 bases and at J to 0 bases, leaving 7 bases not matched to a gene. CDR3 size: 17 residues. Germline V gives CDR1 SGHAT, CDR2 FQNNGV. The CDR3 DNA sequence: TGTGCCAGCAGCCCAGGGACAGGGATGGCAACTAATGAAAAACTGTTTTTT. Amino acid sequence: CASSPGTGMATNEKLFF.

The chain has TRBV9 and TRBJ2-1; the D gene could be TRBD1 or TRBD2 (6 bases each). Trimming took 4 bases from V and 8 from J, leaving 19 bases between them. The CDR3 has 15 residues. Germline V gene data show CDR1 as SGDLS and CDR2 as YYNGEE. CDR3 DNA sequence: TGTGCCAGCAGCCCCCCGGGGTTCGGGGGCGATGAGCAGTTCTTC. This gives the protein CASSPPGFGGDEQFF.